This T cell receptor (beta chain) was sequenced during a study of vaccination and CD4 T cells after COVID-19. Study context: Diagnosis preceded the drawing of post-COVID samples by a median 101 days (range 35 to 161).

Regarding the study as a whole: The median SARS-CoV-2-reactive clonotype number increased from roughly 19 to 38, without statistical significance. 304 of 307 vaccine-specific clones from convalescent patients were spike mono-reactive.

Trimming removed 6 bases at V and 2 bases at J, with 14 bases between. There are 13 residues in the CDR3. Germline CDR1 is DFQATT and CDR2 is SNEGSKA (reference sequence). A note on this clonotype: Antigen specificity is unknown.

TCRdb independently ran MiXCR on the PCR reads; one entry per CDR3 protein. The sample includes about 24,000 distinct CDR3 sequences, 51% of them seen just once. Source: CD4+ T cells from blood, taken before SARS-CoV-2 vaccination. The chain links TRBV20-1 to TRBJ2-7; weak D call: TRBD2 (6 bases). The sequence was collected from a human donor who had recovered from COVID-19. Here the CDR3 DNA reads TGCAGTGCCGTCCCGGGACTTCCCTACGAGCAGTACTTC. Amino acid sequence: CSAVPGLPYEQYF.